This T cell receptor beta chain came from a study of shared clonotypes between healthy human individuals. On this clone itself: Its antigen is currently unknown.

The CDR3 loop spans 16 amino acids. V shed 7 bases and J 3 bases; nucleotides not matched to a gene: 13. Germline values: CDR1 SNHLY, CDR2 FYNNEI. Naive CD8 cells, CD45RO-negative and positively selected for CCR7, excluded terminally differentiated effector memory CD45RA+ cells. Findings of the study overall: Measured sharing among donors was expected to vary with sequencing depth. Among four donors, about 5% of naive CD4 clonotypes were found in common.

The method was immunoSEQ multiplex PCR; TCRdb's version includes in-frame clones alone and lacks a portion of them. Of 650,000 to 800,000 clones listed, about 91% are singletons. The sample was naive CD8+ T cells sorted from blood. This receptor was identified in a man aged 25 to 40 in good health. The rearrangement links TRBV2 to TRBJ2-7, with 9 bases matching TRBD2. CDR3 sequence (DNA): TGTGCCAGCATACTGGGTAGCGGGAGCCTAAGCTACGAGCAGTACTTC. It yields the protein CASILGSGSLSYEQYF.